Listed below are T cell receptor beta chains from one sample, sequenced in a study of blood T cell repertoires in COVID-19. Some clones are missing from TCRdb's copy, which holds only in-frame ones; the method was immunoSEQ multiplex PCR. The table has about 400,000 clones, 88% seen once. Sequencing was performed on PBMCs or T cells enriched from blood (not recorded which). These receptor sequences come from a woman in her 40s with acute COVID-19. The CDR3 runs from the conserved cysteine through the conserved F or W. A D gene is named only where the DNA matches it firmly. Clone size is not always given. Where it is, it says once, few, many or a class for expanded clones.

TRBD2	TRBV10-2	.	TRBJ2-5	CASSESAGLGAETQYF	TGCGCCAGCAGTGAGTCAGCGGGACTAGGGGCCGAGACCCAGTACTTC
TRBD1	TRBV27	.	TRBJ1-1	CASREDRRNTEAFF	TGTGCCAGCAGAGAGGACAGGAGGAACACTGAAGCTTTCTTT
TRBD1	TRBV20-1	.	TRBJ1-4	CSASRQGEEKLFF	TGCAGTGCTAGTCGGCAGGGGGAAGAAAAACTGTTTTTT
.	TRBV12-3/TRBV12-4	few	TRBJ2-3	CASSFSSDTQYF	TGTGCCAGCAGTTTTTCCTCAGATACGCAGTATTTT
.	TRBV5-6	.	TRBJ2-1	CASSLTGEPNYNEQFF	TGTGCCAGCAGCCTTACGGGGGAGCCCAACTACAATGAGCAGTTCTTC
TRBD1	TRBV5-1	few	TRBJ2-1	CASSLEGQGSEQFF	TGCGCCAGCAGCTTGGAAGGACAGGGGAGTGAGCAGTTCTTC
.	TRBV5-4	.	TRBJ2-5	CASSSRGETQYF	TGTGCCAGCAGCAGTCGGGGGGAGACCCAGTACTTC
TRBD2	TRBV11-2	.	TRBJ2-1	CASSPRLAGAVSYNEQFF	TGTGCCAGCAGCCCCAGACTAGCGGGGGCCGTCTCCTACAATGAGCAGTTCTTC
.	TRBV6-5	.	TRBJ2-7	CASSLAGFGGEQYF	TGTGCCAGCAGCCTTGCGGGGTTTGGTGGCGAGCAGTACTTC
TRBD1	TRBV5-4	.	TRBJ2-7	CASSSGTAFGNEQYF	TGTGCCAGCAGCTCTGGGACAGCCTTCGGGAACGAGCAGTACTTC
TRBD1	TRBV7-9	.	TRBJ2-1	CASSLKGTGVQNEQFF	TGTGCCAGCAGCTTAAAAGGGACAGGGGTTCAAAATGAGCAGTTCTTC
TRBD2	TRBV3-1/TRBV3-2	.	TRBJ2-3	CASRGSGGAGDTQYF	TGTGCCAGCAGAGGTAGCGGGGGGGCTGGGGATACGCAGTATTTT
TRBD2	TRBV29-1	.	TRBJ2-1	CSVGGSGVNEQFF	TGCAGCGTTGGTGGTAGCGGGGTAAATGAGCAGTTCTTC
TRBD1	TRBV5-5	.	TRBJ1-2	CASSLGPGQVNYGYTF	TGTGCCAGCAGCTTAGGTCCCGGACAGGTCAACTATGGCTACACCTTC
.	TRBV4-2	.	TRBJ1-4	CASRKQGWFNEKLFF	TGTGCCAGCAGGAAACAGGGTTGGTTTAATGAAAAACTGTTTTTT
TRBD2	TRBV7-9	.	TRBJ2-7	CASSSTTSGLGEQYF	TGTGCCAGCAGCTCGACGACTAGCGGGTTAGGAGAGCAGTACTTC
.	TRBV18	once	TRBJ1-2	CASSPPTAHLGYTF	TGTGCCAGCTCACCACCGACAGCTCACCTGGGCTACACCTTC
TRBD2	TRBV11-3	.	TRBJ2-2	CASSPGGAADTGELFF	TGTGCCAGCAGCCCGGGGGGGGCAGCAGACACCGGGGAGCTGTTTTTT
TRBD1	TRBV30	.	TRBJ1-3	CASTTGPGNTIYF	TGTGCCTCCACGACAGGGCCAGGAAACACCATATATTTT
.	TRBV12-3/TRBV12-4	.	TRBJ1-2	CASSLEGWRGYTF	TGTGCCAGCAGTCTCGAAGGGTGGAGGGGCTACACCTTC
TRBD2	TRBV11-2	.	TRBJ2-7	CASSLRRGGGSTYEQYF	TGTGCCAGCAGCTTAAGGAGGGGCGGGGGGTCTACCTACGAGCAGTACTTC
TRBD2	TRBV18	.	TRBJ2-1	CASSPQGGGYNEQFF	TGTGCCAGCTCACCACAGGGCGGGGGCTACAATGAGCAGTTCTTC
.	TRBV9	.	TRBJ1-4	CASSVTGLTNEKLFF	TGTGCCAGCAGCGTAACAGGGCTCACTAATGAAAAACTGTTTTTT
.	TRBV18	.	TRBJ1-1	CASSPQGTEAFF	TGTGCCAGCTCACCACAGGGGACTGAAGCTTTCTTT
TRBD1	TRBV3-1/TRBV3-2	.	TRBJ1-1	CASSQDGLLAGQGNLEAFF	TGTGCCAGCAGCCAAGATGGTCTGCTTGCGGGACAGGGCAATCTTGAAGCTTTCTTT
TRBD1	TRBV7-9	.	TRBJ2-1	CASSLGAGGGEQFF	TGTGCCAGCAGCTTAGGGGCAGGGGGCGGTGAGCAGTTCTTC
.	TRBV7-8	.	TRBJ2-5	CASSERRQSETQYF	TGTGCCAGCAGCGAACGAAGACAGTCAGAGACCCAGTACTTC
TRBD1	TRBV6-5	.	TRBJ1-2	CASRERQGFNYGYTF	TGTGCCAGCAGGGAGAGACAGGGGTTTAACTATGGCTACACCTTC
TRBD1	TRBV5-1	.	TRBJ1-2	CASSFGTDNYGYTF	TGCGCCAGCAGCTTTGGGACAGATAACTATGGCTACACCTTC
.	TRBV6-5	once	TRBJ1-1	CASASRKGDTEAFF	TGTGCCAGCGCGTCCCGAAAGGGGGACACTGAAGCTTTCTTT
TRBD1	TRBV11-2	.	TRBJ1-1	CASSFWGQGGKTEAFF	TGTGCCAGCAGCTTTTGGGGACAGGGTGGGAAAACTGAAGCTTTCTTT
.	TRBV10-2	.	TRBJ1-2	CASMSWGEDNYGYTF	TGCGCCAGCATGAGTTGGGGGGAAGATAACTATGGCTACACCTTC
.	TRBV6-5	.	TRBJ2-5	CASSLQVGEETQYF	TGTGCCAGCAGCCTACAGGTTGGAGAAGAGACCCAGTACTTC
TRBD1	TRBV2	.	TRBJ1-1	CASRGTENTEAFF	TGTGCCAGCAGGGGGACAGAGAACACTGAAGCTTTCTTT
.	TRBV2	.	TRBJ1-5	CASSVWPHQPQHF	TGTGCCAGCAGTGTTTGGCCGCATCAGCCCCAGCATTTT
TRBD1	TRBV24-1	.	TRBJ2-2	CATSDPGQGTGELFF	TGTGCCACCAGTGACCCGGGACAGGGGACCGGGGAGCTGTTTTTT
.	TRBV7-9	.	TRBJ2-3	CASSYIGGLSTDTQYF	TGTGCCAGCAGTTATATCGGGGGGCTTTCCACAGATACGCAGTATTTT
TRBD1	TRBV4-1	.	TRBJ1-1	CASSIGQGARGMNTEAFF	TGCGCCAGCAGCATAGGACAGGGGGCGCGGGGCATGAACACTGAAGCTTTCTTT
.	TRBV10-3	.	TRBJ2-7	CAISAGTGGSYEQYF	TGTGCCATCAGTGCAGGAACAGGTGGTTCCTACGAGCAGTACTTC
TRBD2	TRBV13	.	TRBJ2-7	CASSSREGGTYEQYF	TGTGCCAGCAGCTCCCGGGAGGGTGGGACCTACGAGCAGTACTTC
TRBD1	TRBV27	.	TRBJ2-7	CASSGGTETYEQYF	TGTGCCAGCAGTGGTGGGACAGAAACCTACGAGCAGTACTTC
TRBD1	TRBV9	.	TRBJ2-5	CASSSQTGGAGTQYF	TGTGCCAGCAGCTCGCAGACAGGGGGGGCAGGGACCCAGTACTTC
.	TRBV29-1	once	TRBJ1-2	CSVEESGGYTF	TGCAGCGTTGAAGAATCCGGTGGCTACACCTTC
TRBD2	TRBV14	.	TRBJ2-1	CASSQDGRGGREQFF	TGTGCCAGCAGCCAAGATGGCCGGGGGGGGCGTGAGCAGTTCTTC
TRBD1	TRBV6-6	.	TRBJ2-7	CASGQGVTYEQYF	TGTGCCAGTGGACAGGGGGTCACCTACGAGCAGTACTTC
.	TRBV7-2	.	TRBJ1-1	CASSLQGYTEAFF	TGTGCCAGCAGCTTACAGGGGTACACTGAAGCTTTCTTT
TRBD2	TRBV5-1	.	TRBJ2-3	CASKRGGTDTQYF	TGCGCCAGCAAGCGGGGGGGCACAGATACGCAGTATTTT
.	TRBV30	.	TRBJ2-7	CAWSATYVSYEQYF	TGTGCCTGGAGTGCAACCTACGTAAGCTACGAGCAGTACTTC
TRBD1	TRBV30	.	TRBJ1-3	CAQRQGASGNTIYF	TGTGCCCAAAGACAGGGGGCATCTGGAAACACCATATATTTT
TRBD1	TRBV2	once	TRBJ1-3	CASSLIGQGANGHTIYF	TGTGCCAGCAGTTTAATCGGACAGGGGGCAAACGGACACACCATATATTTT
.	TRBV19	.	TRBJ1-5	CASADRTHQPQHF	TGTGCCAGTGCCGACAGGACCCATCAGCCCCAGCATTTT
TRBD1	TRBV5-5	.	TRBJ2-5	CASSPGGAGGTQYF	TGTGCCAGCAGCCCTGGCGGAGCAGGGGGGACCCAGTACTTC
.	TRBV27	.	TRBJ1-1	CASRPRTEAFF	TGTGCCAGCAGGCCGCGAACTGAAGCTTTCTTT
.	TRBV11-2	few	TRBJ1-5	CASSSQGSQPQHF	TGTGCCAGCAGCTCTCAGGGCAGTCAGCCCCAGCATTTT